This T cell receptor beta chain originates from a study of T cell responses to AZD1222 COVID-19 vaccine. The overall study: Second doses at about 4 or about 12 weeks were pooled. Whole-study results and caveats: There were mostly white British donors and more females than males, and clonal diversity was possibly underestimated. Across the whole spike, CD4 TCRs peaked at regions 160-218 and 743-854.

Concerning this clone itself: Antigen: not known.

TCRdb keeps only in-frame clones here, not all; method: immunoSEQ multiplex PCR. This repertoire shows 150,000 to 200,000 clones, 90% to 95% found once; its top ten account for approximately 2.3%. There are 14 residues in the CDR3. CDR1 is MNHEY and CDR2 is SVGAGI in the germline V gene. V lost 4 bases and J 1 base, leaving 10 bases between the germline ends. The chain recombines TRBV6-5 with TRBJ1-1; D is unclear. Here the sequenced sample was peripheral blood, taken on day 0 of AZD1222 vaccination. This TCR came from an adult in good health. CDR3 in DNA: TGTGCCAGCAGTTCAAGGACGGGGAACACTGAAGCTTTCTTT. It specifies CASSSRTGNTEAFF.